Presented here are 2 T cell receptor beta chains from one specimen sequenced in a study of cytotoxic CD8 clonotypes in ibrutinib-treated CLL. The assay was immunoSEQ multiplex PCR, and TCRdb's table has in-frame clones only and misses some. The table lists about 330,000 clones, 67% of them singletons. The sequences come from PBMCs, collected after 36 months of ibrutinib treatment. These receptors all stem from a human donor with chronic lymphocytic leukemia.

There are a few counts of this clone. This CDR3 is CASSYLASSSYEQYF. The CDR3 DNA is TGCGCCAGCAGCTACCTAGCTTCGAGCTCCTACGAGCAGTACTTC. This rearrangement joins TRBV5-1 to TRBJ2-7; a possible D gene is TRBD2 (5 bases). The CDR3 is 15 residues long. The ends were cut back, 3 bases at V and 0 bases at J, with 13 bases in the middle. Germline V gene sequence: CDR1 SGHRS, CDR2 YFSETQ.

The chain uses TRBV5-4 and TRBJ1-6; 8 bases map to TRBD1. This CDR3 contains 15 residues. Per germline, CDR1 SGHNT and CDR2 YYREEE (reference sequence). The junction had 4 bases not matched to a gene; V was cut back by 0 bases and J by 8 bases. The CDR3 protein is CASSLGQGADSPLHF. DNA of the CDR3: TGTGCCAGCAGCTTGGGCCAGGGGGCAGATTCACCCCTCCACTTT. Using reference TRBV5-4 and TRBJ1-6 for the parts outside the CDR3, the full variable domain is ETGVTQSPTHLIKTRGQQVTLRCSSQSGHNTVSWYQQALGQGPQFIFQYYREEENGRGNFPPRFSGLQFPNYSSELNVNALELDDSALYLCASSLGQGADSPLHFGNGTRLTVT.